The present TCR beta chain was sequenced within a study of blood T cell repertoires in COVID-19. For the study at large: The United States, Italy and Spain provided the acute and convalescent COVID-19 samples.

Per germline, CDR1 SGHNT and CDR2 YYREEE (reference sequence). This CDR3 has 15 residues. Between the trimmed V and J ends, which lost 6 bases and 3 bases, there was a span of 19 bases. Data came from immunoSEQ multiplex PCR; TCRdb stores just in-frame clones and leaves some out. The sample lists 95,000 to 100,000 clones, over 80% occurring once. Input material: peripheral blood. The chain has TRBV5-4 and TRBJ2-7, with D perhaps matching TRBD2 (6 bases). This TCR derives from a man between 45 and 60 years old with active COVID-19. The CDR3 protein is CASTPGVAEFYEQYF. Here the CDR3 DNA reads TGTGCCAGCACACCGGGGGTAGCGGAGTTCTACGAGCAGTACTTC. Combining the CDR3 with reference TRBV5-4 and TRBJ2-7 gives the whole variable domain ETGVTQSPTHLIKTRGQQVTLRCSSQSGHNTVSWYQQALGQGPQFIFQYYREEENGRGNFPPRFSGLQFPNYSSELNVNALELDDSALYLCASTPGVAEFYEQYFGPGTRLTVT.